This TCR beta chain was profiled in a study of blood T cell repertoires in COVID-19. V was pared by 5 bases and J by 0 bases, with 14 bases between. CDR1 is MDHEN, CDR2 SYDVKM, per germline. This CDR3 has 15 residues. All enrollees were roughly 18 to 89 years old and from around 25 US areas. Profiling relied on immunoSEQ multiplex PCR, and the TCRdb table lists in-frame clones only, not all of them. The table includes 100,000 to 150,000 clones, roughly 80% detected once. V gene TRBV28 combines with J gene TRBJ2-7, with D perhaps TRBD2 (5 bases). The sample consisted of PBMCs or T cells enriched from blood (not recorded which). The TCR comes from a middle-aged man with acute COVID-19. The CDR3 region is CASSTLRDYSYEQYF. The DNA of the CDR3 is TGTGCCAGCAGTACCCTCCGCGACTACTCCTACGAGCAGTACTTC.